The 3 T cell receptor beta chains listed next were all sequenced from one sample in a study of blood T cell repertoires in COVID-19. Produced via immunoSEQ multiplex PCR; TCRdb's table is partial and in-frame only. Here the sample spans nearly 350,000 clones, 87% being singletons. The sample comprised peripheral blood. These receptors were taken from a woman between 45 and 60 years old with COVID-19, enrolled during active disease.

The gene calls are TRBV20-1 and TRBJ1-2; D gene ambiguous. V lost 3 bases and J 4 bases, leaving 9 bases between the germline ends. This CDR3 is 12 amino acids long. Per the germline V gene, CDR1 is DFQATT and CDR2 is SNEGSKA (reference sequence). CDR3 DNA: TGCAGTGCTAGTTTCCAGTCCTATGGCTACACCTTC. Translated: CSASFQSYGYTF.

The J gene is TRBJ1-2, the V gene TRBV19; no reliable D call. Germline CDR1 is LNHDA and CDR2 is SQIVND (reference sequence). The CDR3 totals 16 residues. V was shortened by 0 bases and J by 2 bases, with 13 bases between the two germline ends. CDR3 loop: CASSIDLSQVNYGYTF. The CDR3 DNA follows: TGTGCCAGTAGTATAGATCTGAGTCAAGTCAACTATGGCTACACCTTC.

The CDR3 here is CASSFGQGGVRTEAFF. DNA for the CDR3: TGCGCCAGCAGCTTTGGACAGGGTGGTGTGCGGACTGAAGCTTTCTTT. The chain combines TRBV5-1 with TRBJ1-1; TRBD1 matches 8 bases. This CDR3 contains 16 residues. Trimming took 2 bases from V and 5 from J; bases not matched to a gene: 11. The germline CDR1 and CDR2 sequences are SGHRS and YFSETQ.